This TCR beta chain was retrieved from a study of T-cell reconstitution after alpha-beta-depleted transplantation in children. Preparation of the TCRbeta library used unique molecular identifiers. TCRdb processed the PCR reads anew with MiXCR; each CDR3 protein has one entry. Of approximately 980,000 distinct CDR3 sequences in the sample, roughly 29% are singletons; the top ten hold roughly 27%. The receptor comes from a boy younger than two who had a stem cell transplant for SCID, so the T cells may come from the graft donor. The source was PBMCs, mostly from graft donor cells, collected 360 days after TCRalphabeta/CD19-depleted stem cell transplant.

In nucleotides, the CDR3 is TGTGCCAGCAGTTATAAGGGTACCTATGGCTACACCTTC. The encoded protein is CASSYKGTYGYTF. The chain couples TRBV6-5 to TRBJ1-2, with unresolved D. The ends were cut back, 3 bases at V and 4 bases at J, with 9 bases in the middle. The CDR3 spans 13 residues. Germline-derived CDR1 and CDR2 are MNHEY and SVGAGI.